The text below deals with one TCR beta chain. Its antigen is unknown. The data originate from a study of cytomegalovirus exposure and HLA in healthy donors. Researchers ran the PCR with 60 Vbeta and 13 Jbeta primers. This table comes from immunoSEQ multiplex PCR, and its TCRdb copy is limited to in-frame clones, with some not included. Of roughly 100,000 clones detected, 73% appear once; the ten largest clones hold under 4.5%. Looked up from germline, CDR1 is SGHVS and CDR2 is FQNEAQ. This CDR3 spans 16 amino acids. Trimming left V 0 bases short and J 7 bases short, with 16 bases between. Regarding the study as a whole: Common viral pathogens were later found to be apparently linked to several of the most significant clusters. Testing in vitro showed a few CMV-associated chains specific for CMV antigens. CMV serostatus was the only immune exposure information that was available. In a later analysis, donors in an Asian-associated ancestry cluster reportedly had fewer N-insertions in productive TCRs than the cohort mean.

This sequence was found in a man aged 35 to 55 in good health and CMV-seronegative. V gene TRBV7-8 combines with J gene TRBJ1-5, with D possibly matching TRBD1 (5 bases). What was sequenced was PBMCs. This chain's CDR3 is CASSLALVGGRQPQHF. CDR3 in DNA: TGTGCCAGCAGCTTAGCTTTAGTCGGGGGACGGCAGCCCCAGCATTTT.